The rows below give T cell receptor beta chains drawn from one sample of a study of patients and donors after allogeneic stem cell transplantation. TCRdb itself ran the RT-PCR reads through MiXCR, one entry per CDR3 protein. The sample lists hundreds of thousands of distinct CDR3 sequences, roughly 17% occurring once. Sample: blood, either unsorted or a sorted T cell fraction (not recorded which). Source of these receptors: a human donor who was either an allogeneic HSCT recipient or a stem cell or donor lymphocyte infusion donor (not recorded which). It is not recorded whose cells these are; they may come from a transplant donor. CDR3s include the opening cysteine and the closing phenylalanine or tryptophan. The order of the fields is D gene, V gene, CDR3 protein. A D gene is named only where the DNA matches it firmly.

NA,TRBV29-1,CSSQGTDTQYF
TRBD1,TRBV4-2,CASSPRNLQGQETQYF
NA,TRBV12-3/TRBV12-4,CASSSTSGYTGELFF
TRBD1,TRBV5-1,CASSGGQSTDTQYF
NA,TRBV7-8,CASSPTNYGYSF
NA,TRBV12-3/TRBV12-4,CASSNGNEQFF
NA,TRBV9,CASSVQSRANTGELFF
TRBD2,TRBV3-1,CASSRQGLAGGPRGEQFF
TRBD1,TRBV10-3,CAISKDRVEYGYTF
TRBD1,TRBV7-9,CASSLNTGTGRGGYTF
NA,TRBV7-9,CASSAPGQGTDTQYF
NA,TRBV6-1,CASTQGIDTGELFF
NA,TRBV30,CAWSEVPYEQYF
NA,TRBV20-1,CSAPGRSSYEQYF
NA,TRBV18,CASSPLPEVEQFF
NA,TRBV10-3,CAISDLQGPGEAFF
TRBD1,TRBV5-6,CASSQDRGLNQPQHF
NA,TRBV4-3,CASSQDWTAFSYNSPLHF
NA,TRBV3-1,CASSQARLGAGDTQYF
NA,TRBV14,CASSQMGGNSPLHF
TRBD2,TRBV20-1,CSARLAGLETQYF
NA,TRBV7-8,CASTLHRVNQPQHF
TRBD1,TRBV4-3,CASSDGGQGGNYGYTF
NA,TRBV14,CASSHNAEAFF
NA,TRBV3-1,CASSQTGRELFF
NA,TRBV12-3/TRBV12-4,CASKRGRATDTQYF
TRBD2,TRBV15,CATSWGGWQETQYF
TRBD2,TRBV29-1,CSEMTGGLADSYEQYF
NA,TRBV5-8,CATQDRTFYEQYF
NA,TRBV29-1,CSVDNSPASGYTF
TRBD1,TRBV12-3/TRBV12-4,CASSLDRRSTDTQYF
TRBD2,TRBV3-1,CASSQAAGGYEQYF
TRBD1,TRBV6-2/TRBV6-3,CASSSLRTGEDNGELFF
NA,TRBV5-1,CASSPVVTDTQYF
NA,TRBV5-1,CASSLVASVSRSEQFF
NA,TRBV12-3/TRBV12-4,CASTLTEGNNEQFF
TRBD2,TRBV12-3/TRBV12-4,CASSLGGGGLGKLFF
NA,TRBV18,CASSLSGGRNTEAFF
TRBD1,TRBV12-5,CASGGGTGGLYSNQPQHF
NA,TRBV15,CATSRDNRLRGEAFF
NA,TRBV29-1,CSVDTTSWDTQYF
NA,TRBV7-2,CASSPPPRLVNYGYTF
TRBD2,TRBV14,CASSQLAVLWDEQFF
NA,TRBV29-1,CSVGRGYNSPLHF
TRBD1,TRBV19,CASSLWDRVDNQPQHF
NA,TRBV9,CASSVTGRNQPQHF
NA,TRBV12-2,CASRLASSQPEAFF
NA,TRBV10-2,CASSASFNEQFF
NA,TRBV29-1,CSVESGEVDNEQFF
NA,TRBV7-3,CASSLMGDTGELFF
TRBD2,TRBV9,CASMIGAGGSPTNTGELFF
NA,TRBV20-1,CSARSGRSSYNSPLHF
NA,TRBV3-1,CASSHLPQGFGTEAFF
NA,TRBV2,CASSGGEGNQPQHF
TRBD2,TRBV12-3/TRBV12-4,CASGPREAYNEQFF